These T cell receptor beta chains were read from a single sample in a study of graft-versus-host responses after intestinal transplantation. Clones were read by immunoSEQ multiplex PCR, and TCRdb kept only the in-frame ones, dropping some. This sample has about 88,000 clones, with approximately 89% found just once. The antigens of these receptors remain unknown. Sequenced material: unstimulated CD4+ T cells sorted from spleen or lymph node cells, taken before transplant. The receptors were gathered from a human donor who was the organ donor for an intestinal transplant. CDR3s include the opening cysteine and the closing phenylalanine or tryptophan. Each record gives: V gene, clone size, D gene, J gene, CDR3 DNA, CDR3 protein. The D gene is left open where the match is weak. Clone size is stated in some rows and not others, as once, few, many or a class when expanded.

>TRBV5-4|-|TRBD2|TRBJ2-3
TGTGCCAGCAGCATATTAGCGGGAGGGGCCACAGATACGCAGTATTTT
CASSILAGGATDTQYF
>TRBV7-9|-|-|TRBJ2-3
TGTGCCAGCAGCTTATCGACTGCTTGGATCACAGATACGCAGTATTTT
CASSLSTAWITDTQYF
>TRBV6-5|-|-|TRBJ2-7
TGTGCCAGCAGTGCAGGGTTGGGCGAGCAGTACTTC
CASSAGLGEQYF
>TRBV7-6|-|-|TRBJ1-4
TGTGCCAGCAGCTCACCTAAGGACTCTGCGGGGATTAATGAAAAACTGTTTTTT
CASSSPKDSAGINEKLFF
>TRBV28|-|-|TRBJ1-2
TGTGCCAGCAGTTTTTTTAGACAAGTCTATGGCTACACCTTC
CASSFFRQVYGYTF
>TRBV10-3|-|-|TRBJ1-1
TGTGCCATCAACTCCCGTAGTACAGGTAGTGCCACTGAAGCTTTCTTT
CAINSRSTGSATEAFF
>TRBV5-1|-|TRBD1|TRBJ1-3
TGCGCCAGCAGCGCAGGGACAGGGAGAACTGGAAACACCATATATTTT
CASSAGTGRTGNTIYF
>TRBV4-1|once|TRBD1|TRBJ1-2
TGCGCCAGCAGCCTTACGCCGGACAGGGGTGAGGTTAACTATGGCTACACCTTC
CASSLTPDRGEVNYGYTF
>TRBV28|few|TRBD1|TRBJ2-7
TGTGCCAGCAGTGGACAGGTGCAGTACTTC
CASSGQVQYF
>TRBV5-1|-|TRBD2|TRBJ2-5
TGCGCCAGCAGCTTTGGGAAGACTAGCGGGAGGGAGACCCAGTACTTC
CASSFGKTSGRETQYF
>TRBV11-3|-|-|TRBJ2-5
TGTGCCAGCAGCCGACAGCCCGGGTCAGCGGAGACCCAGTACTTC
CASSRQPGSAETQYF
>TRBV6-1|-|TRBD2|TRBJ2-7
TGTGCCAGCAGTGGACTAGCGGGAGTCTCCGAGCAGTACTTC
CASSGLAGVSEQYF
>TRBV11-3|-|TRBD2|TRBJ2-3
TGTGCCAGCAGCTTAACCCCCCTAGCGGGGGGCATAACAGATACGCAGTATTTT
CASSLTPLAGGITDTQYF
>TRBV6-1|-|TRBD2|TRBJ2-1
TGTGCCAGCACCGGACTAGCGGTTTCCAATGAGCAGTTCTTC
CASTGLAVSNEQFF